The T cell receptor beta chain described here comes from a study of shared clonotypes between healthy human individuals. Measured with immunoSEQ multiplex PCR; TCRdb has only the in-frame clones, and not every one. Among roughly 2 million clones listed, 90% to 96% were seen once. The V end was cut by 6 bases, the J end by 0 bases, with 10 bases between. The CDR3 contains 13 residues. CDR1 SQVTM and CDR2 ANQGSEA come from the germline V gene. Specimen: naive CD4+ T cells sorted from blood. Subset meaning: CD45RA+ positively selected. V is TRBV29-1 and J is TRBJ2-3; D gene uncertain. This TCR was recovered from a man between 18 and 35 years old in good health. The CDR3 DNA is TGCAGCGTGACCCTGGGGAGCACAGATACGCAGTATTTT. Encoded protein: CSVTLGSTDTQYF.